By frequency in the sample, the clone carrying this T cell receptor beta chain is medium-sized (0.01 to 0.1%). No antigen is known for it. Profiling relied on immunoSEQ multiplex PCR, and the TCRdb table lists in-frame clones only, not all of them. Among fewer than 140,000 clones, about 88% were seen once, and the ten largest hold around 1.7%. These data belong to a study of cytomegalovirus exposure and HLA in healthy donors. At the level of the study: The same platform used for the approximately 670 first-cohort repertoires was also used for the 120 or so validation repertoires, as a later analysis reported.

General study results and limits: Rarity characterized most TCR sequences, yet some public TCRs appeared in many donors.

The CDR3 sequence is 14 residues long. V was cut by 3 bases and J by 7 bases, with 13 bases left in between. The germline V gene encodes CDR1 MNHNS and CDR2 SASEGT. J is TRBJ1-5 and V is TRBV6-1; maybe TRBD1 (5 bases). The source material was PBMCs. The clonotype was recovered from a woman between 18 and 29 years old in good health and CMV-seropositive. CDR3: CASSEGEGGQPQHF. CDR3 bases: TGTGCCAGCAGTGAGGGGGAGGGAGGACAGCCCCAGCATTTT.